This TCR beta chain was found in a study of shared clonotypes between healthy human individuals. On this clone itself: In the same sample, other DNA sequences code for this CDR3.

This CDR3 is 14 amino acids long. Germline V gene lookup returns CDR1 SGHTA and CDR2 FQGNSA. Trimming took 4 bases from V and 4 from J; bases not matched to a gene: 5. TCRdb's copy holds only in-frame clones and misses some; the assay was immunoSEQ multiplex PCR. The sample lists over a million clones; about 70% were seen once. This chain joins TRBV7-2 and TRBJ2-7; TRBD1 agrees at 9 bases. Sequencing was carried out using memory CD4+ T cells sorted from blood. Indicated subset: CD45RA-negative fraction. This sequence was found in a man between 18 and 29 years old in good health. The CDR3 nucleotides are TGTGCCAGCAGCTCAGGGACAGGGCGGTACGAGCAGTACTTC. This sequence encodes CASSSGTGRYEQYF.